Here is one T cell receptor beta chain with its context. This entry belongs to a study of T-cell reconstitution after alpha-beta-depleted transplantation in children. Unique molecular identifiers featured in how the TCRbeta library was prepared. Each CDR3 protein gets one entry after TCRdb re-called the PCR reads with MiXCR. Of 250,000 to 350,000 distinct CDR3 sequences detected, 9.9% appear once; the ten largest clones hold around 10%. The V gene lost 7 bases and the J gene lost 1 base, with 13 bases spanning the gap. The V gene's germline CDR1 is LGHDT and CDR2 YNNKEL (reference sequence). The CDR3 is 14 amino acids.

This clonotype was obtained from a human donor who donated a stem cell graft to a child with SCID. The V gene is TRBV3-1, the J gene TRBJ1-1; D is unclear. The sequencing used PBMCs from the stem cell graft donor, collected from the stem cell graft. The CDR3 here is CASKPTEKNTEAFF. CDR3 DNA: TGTGCCAGCAAACCTACAGAAAAGAACACTGAAGCTTTCTTT. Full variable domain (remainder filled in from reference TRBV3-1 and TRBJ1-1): DTAVSQTPKYLVTQMGNDKSIKCEQNLGHDTMYWYKQDSKKFLKIMFSYNNKELIINETVPNRFSPKSPDKAHLNLHINSLELGDSAVYFCASKPTEKNTEAFFGQGTRLTVV.